This T cell receptor (beta chain) is from a study of neurological immune-mediated disorders. In this sample, this clonotype turned up many times. The junction differs from germline at one of its ends, possibly a read error. Time point given: longitudinal time-point 3. Germline V CDR1 and CDR2: LGHDT, YNNKEL (reference sequence). The CDR3 is 13 residues long. The making of cDNA relied on 5'RACE with 10-nucleotide random UMIs. Using its own MiXCR run on the 5' RACE reads, TCRdb lists one record per CDR3 protein. The table includes approximately 50,000 distinct CDR3 sequences, roughly 8.8% detected once. The receptor's source is a woman in her thirties or forties in good health. The material sequenced was PBMCs. The chain employs TRBV3-1 and TRBJ1-4; 7 nucleotides line up with TRBD1. Here the CDR3 reads CASSLIPGQNFVF. Here the CDR3 DNA reads TGTGCCAGCAGCCTCATACCGGGACAGAACTTTGTTTTT.